These 15 T cell receptor beta chains came from one sample sequenced in a study of T-cell memory formation after mild COVID-19. TCRdb itself ran the 5' RACE reads through MiXCR, one entry per CDR3 protein. The sample has 550,000 to 700,000 distinct CDR3 sequences, approximately 19% seen once; the top ten hold around 12%. The sample was PBMCs or a T cell subset sorted from them (not recorded which). Source of these receptors: an adult woman who had mild COVID-19 (a few samples of this study predate the infection). Cell type and time point are not known.

This clonotype turned up a few times. CDR3 amino acids: CASISTKNYGYTF. The CDR3 region has the DNA TGTGCCAGCATCTCAACGAAAAACTATGGCTACACCTTC. The chain carries TRBV12-3 or TRBV12-4 and TRBJ1-2, with D unresolved. V was trimmed by 7 bases and J by 2 bases, leaving 11 bases between them. This CDR3 has 13 amino acids.

This clonotype showed up just a few times. The chain uses TRBV4-1 and TRBJ2-3, with D possibly TRBD2 on 6 matching bases. Per germline, CDR1 MGHRA and CDR2 YSYEKL. The length of the CDR3 is 18 residues. V lost 4 bases, J lost 2 bases, and 22 bases lay in between. The CDR3, as DNA: TGCGCCAGCAGCCGGGTTCCAGTTGTTGCGGGATTCACAGATACGCAGTATTTT. This gives the protein CASSRVPVVAGFTDTQYF.

The rearrangement links TRBV9 to TRBJ2-1; the D gene is possibly TRBD1 (6 bases). The CDR3 contains 20 residues. V was cut by 3 bases and J by 4 bases, with 29 bases left in between. Germline CDR1 SGDLS, CDR2 YYNGEE. In nucleotides, the CDR3 is TGTGCCAGCAGCGCCCCAAGAAGCTTACGACAGGTACAGTCTTACAATGAGCAGTTCTTC. Translated: CASSAPRSLRQVQSYNEQFF.

This clonotype was detected only a few times. The CDR3 region has the DNA TGTGCCAGCAGCTTTGGCCGAGACTACAATGAGCAGTTCTTC. It specifies CASSFGRDYNEQFF. The chain couples TRBV7-8 to TRBJ2-1; D is ambiguous. Deletions cut 3 bases from V and 3 bases from J, with 9 bases between. Per the germline V gene, CDR1 is SGHVS and CDR2 is FQNEAQ. The CDR3 is made up of 14 amino acids.

This clonotype was recorded a few times. CDR3 in amino acids: CASSSHGLARTDTQYF. The CDR3 DNA reads TGTGCCAGCAGCTCCCACGGGCTAGCGAGGACAGATACGCAGTATTTT. This chain joins TRBV5-5 and TRBJ2-3; D might be TRBD2 (6 bases). The V and J ends lost 3 bases and 3 bases respectively, with 17 bases between them. The CDR3 has 16 amino acids. Germline CDR1 reads SGHKS; CDR2 reads YYEKEE (reference sequence).

This clonotype has a count of ten or more. The chain couples TRBV27 to TRBJ2-3; no clear D. Germline V gives CDR1 MNHEY, CDR2 SMNVEV (reference sequence). Trimming removed 0 bases from V and 2 bases from J, with 9 bases in between. This CDR3 has 15 residues. The CDR3 coding sequence is TGTGCCAGCAGTTTATCGGGCAGGCCCACAGATACGCAGTATTTT. Translating it yields CASSLSGRPTDTQYF.

This clonotype has just one count. The rearrangement joins TRBV9 to TRBJ2-5; 14 bases align to TRBD2. The J segment lost 5 bases and the V segment lost 4 bases, leaving 7 bases of the junction unmatched. Germline CDR1 reads SGDLS; CDR2 reads YYNGEE. This CDR3 is built from 16 residues. The CDR3 loop is CASSRTSGRSGETQYF. DNA for the CDR3: TGTGCCAGCAGCAGGACTAGCGGGAGGTCTGGGGAGACCCAGTACTTC.

The genes are TRBV30 and TRBJ2-7, with 10 positions matching TRBD2. V was clipped by 4 bases and J by 3 bases; unmatched bases: 3. The CDR3 runs to 13 residues. CDR1 and CDR2 (germline): GTSNPN, SVGIG (reference sequence). CDR3 sequence reads: CAWKSGRDYEQYF. CDR3 sequence (DNA): TGTGCCTGGAAGAGCGGGAGGGACTACGAGCAGTACTTC.

This clonotype has more than one count but fewer than ten. The chain recombines TRBV24-1 with TRBJ2-2; D gene unclear. This CDR3 spans 16 amino acids. The germline V and J ends were trimmed by 2 bases and 0 bases, with 9 bases remaining between them. Germline V gene lookup returns CDR1 KGHDR and CDR2 SFDVKD. CDR3 bases: TGTGCCACCAGTGATTCGGGTCTAACGAACACCGGGGAGCTGTTTTTT. Protein: CATSDSGLTNTGELFF.

The chain has TRBV4-3 and TRBJ2-7, with 9 bases fitting TRBD1. The V segment lost 1 base and the J segment 4 bases; nucleotides outside the gene matches: 5. This CDR3 comprises 15 residues. The germline gives CDR1 LGHNA, CDR2 YSLEER. The CDR3 is CASSQATGGWYEQYF. As DNA, the CDR3 is TGCGCCAGCAGCCAAGCAACAGGGGGCTGGTACGAGCAGTACTTC.

This clonotype showed up many times. The rearrangement links TRBV20-1 to TRBJ1-2; a weak D match, TRBD1 (5 bases). The CDR3 has 13 amino acids. Trimming removed 0 bases at V and 2 bases at J, with 7 bases between. Germline V gene data show CDR1 as DFQATT and CDR2 as SNEGSKA (reference sequence). The CDR3 DNA reads TGCAGTGCTAGAGATCGGGGGAACTATGGCTACACCTTC. Translating gives CSARDRGNYGYTF.

This clonotype was counted only a few times. This chain joins TRBV29-1 and TRBJ2-1; D is uncertain. The germline gives CDR1 SQVTM, CDR2 ANQGSEA. V lost 6 bases, J lost 3 bases, and 12 bases lay in between. This CDR3 is built from 13 residues. This CDR3 reads CSVLGWSYNEQFF. The CDR3 region has the DNA TGCAGCGTATTAGGTTGGAGCTACAATGAGCAGTTCTTC.

This chain links TRBV11-2 with TRBJ1-1; possibly TRBD1 for D (5 bases). V was trimmed by 4 bases and J by 8 bases, leaving 17 bases between them. The CDR3 has 14 residues. Germline lookup yields CDR1 SGHAT and CDR2 FQNNGV. CDR3 in amino acids: CASSSEWGQKEAFF. In nucleotides, the CDR3 is TGTGCCAGCAGCTCGGAGTGGGGCCAGAAAGAAGCTTTCTTT.

V and J are TRBV6-5 and TRBJ2-1, with 15 bases fitting TRBD2. Looked up from germline, CDR1 is MNHEY and CDR2 is SVGAGI. The CDR3 is made up of 17 amino acids. Losses at the gene ends were 6 bases for V and 7 bases for J; bases not matched to a gene: 10. In nucleotides, the CDR3 is TGTGCCAGCAGCCCCGGACTAGCGGGGGGGCGGCGAAATGAGCAGTTCTTC. This sequence encodes CASSPGLAGGRRNEQFF.

This clonotype was detected a few times. The chain couples TRBV5-1 to TRBJ2-3; 13 bases match TRBD2. Per the germline V gene, CDR1 is SGHRS and CDR2 is YFSETQ. V trimming: 3 bases; J trimming: 6 bases; junction bases outside the gene matches: 7. CDR3 length: 16 amino acids. The chain's CDR3 is CASSSGTSGTGDTQYF. In DNA, the CDR3 is TGCGCCAGCAGCTCAGGGACTAGCGGGACGGGGGATACGCAGTATTTT.